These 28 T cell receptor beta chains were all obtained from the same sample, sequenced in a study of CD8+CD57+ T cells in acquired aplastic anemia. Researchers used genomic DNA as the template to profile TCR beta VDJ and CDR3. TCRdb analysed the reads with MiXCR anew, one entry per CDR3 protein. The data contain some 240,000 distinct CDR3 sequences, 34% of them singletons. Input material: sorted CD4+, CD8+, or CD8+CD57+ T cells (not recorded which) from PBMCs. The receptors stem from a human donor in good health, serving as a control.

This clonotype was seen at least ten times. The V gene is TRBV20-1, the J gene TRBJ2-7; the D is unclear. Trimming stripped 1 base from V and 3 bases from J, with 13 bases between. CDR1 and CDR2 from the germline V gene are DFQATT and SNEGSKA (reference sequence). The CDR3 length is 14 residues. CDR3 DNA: TGCAGTGCTAGAGGGGCAGGCAACGACTACGAGCAGTACTTC. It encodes CSARGAGNDYEQYF.

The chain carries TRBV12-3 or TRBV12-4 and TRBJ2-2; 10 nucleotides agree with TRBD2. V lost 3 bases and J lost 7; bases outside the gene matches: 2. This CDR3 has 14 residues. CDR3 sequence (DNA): TGTGCCAGCAGTTTTCTAGCGGGAGACGGGGAGCTGTTTTTT. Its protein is CASSFLAGDGELFF.

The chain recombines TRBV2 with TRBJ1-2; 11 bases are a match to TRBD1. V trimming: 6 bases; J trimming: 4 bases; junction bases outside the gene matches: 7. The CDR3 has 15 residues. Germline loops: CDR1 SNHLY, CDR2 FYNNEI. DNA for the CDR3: TGTGCCAGCAGGGGACAGGGGGGTGAGGGCTATGGCTACACCTTC. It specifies CASRGQGGEGYGYTF.

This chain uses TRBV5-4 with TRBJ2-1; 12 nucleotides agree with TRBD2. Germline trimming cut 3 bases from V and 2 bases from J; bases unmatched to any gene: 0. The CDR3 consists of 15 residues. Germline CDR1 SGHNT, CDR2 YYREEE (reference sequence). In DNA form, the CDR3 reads TGTGCCAGCAGCTCTAGCGGGGGGGCCTACAATGAGCAGTTCTTC. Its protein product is CASSSSGGAYNEQFF.

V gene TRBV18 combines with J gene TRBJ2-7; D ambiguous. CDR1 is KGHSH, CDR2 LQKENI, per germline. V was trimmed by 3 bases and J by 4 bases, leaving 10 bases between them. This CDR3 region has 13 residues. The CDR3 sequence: CASSPPNPYEQYF. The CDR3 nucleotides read TGTGCCAGCTCACCCCCCAATCCGTACGAGCAGTACTTC.

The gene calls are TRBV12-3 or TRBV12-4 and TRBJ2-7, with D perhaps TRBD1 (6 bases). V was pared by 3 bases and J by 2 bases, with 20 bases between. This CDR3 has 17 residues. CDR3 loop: CASSLGRGLANTYEQYF. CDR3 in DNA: TGTGCCAGCAGTTTGGGTAGGGGGTTGGCGAATACCTACGAGCAGTACTTC.

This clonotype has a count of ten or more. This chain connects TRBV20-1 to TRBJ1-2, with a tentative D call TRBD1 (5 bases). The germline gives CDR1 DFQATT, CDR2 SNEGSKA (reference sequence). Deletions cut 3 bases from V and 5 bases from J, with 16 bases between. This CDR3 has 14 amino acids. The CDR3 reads CSASSGGRGYGYTF. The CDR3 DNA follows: TGCAGTGCTAGTTCTGGGGGTCGGGGGTATGGCTACACCTTC.

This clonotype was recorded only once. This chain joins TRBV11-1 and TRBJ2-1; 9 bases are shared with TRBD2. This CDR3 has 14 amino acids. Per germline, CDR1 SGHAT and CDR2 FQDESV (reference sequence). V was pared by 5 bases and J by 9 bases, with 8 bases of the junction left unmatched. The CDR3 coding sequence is TGTGCCAGCAGCCGGACTAGCGTTTCGGGTGAGCAGTTCTTC. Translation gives CASSRTSVSGEQFF.

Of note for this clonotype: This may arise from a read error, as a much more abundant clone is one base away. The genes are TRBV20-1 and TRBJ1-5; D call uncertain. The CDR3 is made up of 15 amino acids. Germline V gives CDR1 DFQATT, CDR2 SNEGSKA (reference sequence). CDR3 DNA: TGCAGTGCTAGAGAGAGGAGTAATAGCAGTCAGCCCCAGCATTTT. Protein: CSARERSNSSQPQHF.

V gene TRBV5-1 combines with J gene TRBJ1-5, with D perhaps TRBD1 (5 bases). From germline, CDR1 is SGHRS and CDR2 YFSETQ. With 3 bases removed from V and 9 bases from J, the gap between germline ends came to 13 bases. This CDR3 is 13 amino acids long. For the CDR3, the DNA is TGCGCCAGCAGCTGGGACGGCGAGGGGCCCCAGCATTTT. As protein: CASSWDGEGPQHF.

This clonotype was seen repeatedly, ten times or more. The CDR3 reads CASSLGSENSPLHF. The CDR3 DNA reads TGTGCCAGCAGCTTAGGCAGCGAAAATTCACCCCTCCACTTT. This chain links TRBV7-6 with TRBJ1-6; D remains ambiguous. Trimming took off 1 base at V and 7 bases at J, with 8 bases between the two ends. This CDR3 is 14 amino acids long. Looked up from germline, CDR1 is SGHVS and CDR2 is FNYEAQ.

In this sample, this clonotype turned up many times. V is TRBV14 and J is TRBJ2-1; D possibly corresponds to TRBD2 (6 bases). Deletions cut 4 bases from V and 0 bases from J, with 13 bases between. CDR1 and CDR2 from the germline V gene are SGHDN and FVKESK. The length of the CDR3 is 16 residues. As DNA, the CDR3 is TGTGCCAGCAGCCTACTTAGCGGCGTCTCCTACAATGAGCAGTTCTTC. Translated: CASSLLSGVSYNEQFF.

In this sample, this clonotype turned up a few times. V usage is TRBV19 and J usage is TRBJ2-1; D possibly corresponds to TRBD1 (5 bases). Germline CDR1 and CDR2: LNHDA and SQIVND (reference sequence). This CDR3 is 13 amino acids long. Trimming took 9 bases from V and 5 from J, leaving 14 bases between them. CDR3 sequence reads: CASSPGPNNEQFF. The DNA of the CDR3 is TGTGCCAGCTCACCAGGGCCAAACAATGAGCAGTTCTTC.

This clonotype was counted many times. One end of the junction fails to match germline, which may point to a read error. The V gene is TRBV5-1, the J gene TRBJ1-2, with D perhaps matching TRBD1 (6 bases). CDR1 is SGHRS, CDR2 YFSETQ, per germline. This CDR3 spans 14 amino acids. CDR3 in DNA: TGTGCCAGCAGCTTGGCCGGACAGAACTATGGCTACACCTTC. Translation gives CASSLAGQNYGYTF.

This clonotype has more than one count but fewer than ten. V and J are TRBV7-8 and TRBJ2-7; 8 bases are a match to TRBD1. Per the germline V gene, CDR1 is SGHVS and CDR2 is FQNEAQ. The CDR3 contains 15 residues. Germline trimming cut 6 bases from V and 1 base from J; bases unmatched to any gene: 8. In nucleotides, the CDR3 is TGTGCCAGCAGTGATGGGGACAGGACTTCCTACGAGCAGTACTTC. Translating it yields CASSDGDRTSYEQYF.

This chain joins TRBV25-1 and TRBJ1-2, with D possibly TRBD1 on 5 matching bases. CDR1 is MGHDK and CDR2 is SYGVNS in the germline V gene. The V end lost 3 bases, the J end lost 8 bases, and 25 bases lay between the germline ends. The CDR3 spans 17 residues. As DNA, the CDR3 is TGTGCCAGCAGTGATCCAGGGAGCCCCTCATTCCCATGGGGCTACACCTTC. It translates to CASSDPGSPSFPWGYTF.

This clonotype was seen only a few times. For the CDR3, the DNA is TGTGCCAGCTCCTTTAAAGGTGGAGAGAACACTGAAGCTTTCTTT. Its translation is CASSFKGGENTEAFF. The chain joins TRBV18 to TRBJ1-1; D is uncertain. This CDR3 region has 15 residues. Trimming took off 6 bases at V and 1 base at J, with 15 bases between the two ends. CDR1 is KGHSH, CDR2 LQKENI, per germline.

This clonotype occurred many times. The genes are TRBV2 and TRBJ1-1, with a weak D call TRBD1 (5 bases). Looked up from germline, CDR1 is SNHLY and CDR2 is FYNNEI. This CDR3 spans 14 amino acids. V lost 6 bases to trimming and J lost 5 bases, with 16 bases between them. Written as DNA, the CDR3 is TGTGCCAGCAGCGCGTCGGGGGGACGGACTGAAGCTTTCTTT. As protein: CASSASGGRTEAFF.

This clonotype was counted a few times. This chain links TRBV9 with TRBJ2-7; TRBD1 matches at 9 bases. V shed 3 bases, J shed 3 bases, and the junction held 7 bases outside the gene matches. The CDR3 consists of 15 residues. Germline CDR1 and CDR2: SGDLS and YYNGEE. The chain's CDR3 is CASSALGQGFYEQYF. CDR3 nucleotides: TGTGCCAGCAGCGCCCTGGGACAGGGATTCTACGAGCAGTACTTC.

CDR3 DNA: TGCAGCGCCACCGGTTGGGTCAGGCCCTCTGAAAATCAGCCCCAGCATTTT. Translating gives CSATGWVRPSENQPQHF. The chain uses TRBV29-1 and TRBJ1-5; D is unresolved. Germline CDR1 reads SQVTM; CDR2 reads ANQGSEA. This CDR3 spans 17 amino acids. The ends were cut back, 7 bases at V and 4 bases at J, with 26 bases in the middle. Supplemented by reference TRBV29-1 and TRBJ1-5, the full variable domain reads SAVISQKPSRDICQRGTSLTIQCQVDSQVTMMFWYRQQPGQSLTLIATANQGSEATYESGFVIDKFPISRPNLTFSTLTVSNMSPEDSSIYLCSATGWVRPSENQPQHFGDGTRLSIL.

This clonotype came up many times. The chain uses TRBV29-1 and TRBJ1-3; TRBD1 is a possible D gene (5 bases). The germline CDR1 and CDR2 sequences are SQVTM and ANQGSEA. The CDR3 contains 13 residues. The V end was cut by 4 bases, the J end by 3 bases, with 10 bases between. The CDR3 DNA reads TGCAGCGTTGGCAGGCAGGGTGGAAACACCATATATTTT. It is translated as CSVGRQGGNTIYF.

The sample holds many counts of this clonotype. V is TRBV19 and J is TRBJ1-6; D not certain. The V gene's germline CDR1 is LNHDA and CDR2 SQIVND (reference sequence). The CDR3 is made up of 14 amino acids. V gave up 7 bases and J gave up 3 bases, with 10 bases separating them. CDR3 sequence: CASKSQYYNSPLHF. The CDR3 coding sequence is TGTGCCAGTAAATCACAGTACTATAATTCACCCCTCCACTTT. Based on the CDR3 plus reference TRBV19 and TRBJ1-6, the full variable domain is DGGITQSPKYLFRKEGQNVTLSCEQNLNHDAMYWYRQDPGQGLRLIYYSQIVNDFQKGDIAEGYSVSREKKESFPLTVTSAQKNPTAFYLCASKSQYYNSPLHFGNGTRLTVT.

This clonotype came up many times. CDR3 coding DNA: TGTGCCACCAGTGAGACTGGCGAATACGAGCAGTACTTC. Translating it yields CATSETGEYEQYF. The chain carries TRBV24-1 and TRBJ2-7; D not certain. V was pared by 4 bases and J by 4 bases, with 10 bases between. CDR3 length: 13 residues. The germline CDR1 and CDR2 sequences are KGHDR and SFDVKD.

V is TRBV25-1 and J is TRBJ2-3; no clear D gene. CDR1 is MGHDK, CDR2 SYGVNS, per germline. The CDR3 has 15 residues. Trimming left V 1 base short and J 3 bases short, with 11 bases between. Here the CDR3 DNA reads TGTGCCAGCAGTGAATCGGGCACTCAAACAGATACGCAGTATTTT. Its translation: CASSESGTQTDTQYF. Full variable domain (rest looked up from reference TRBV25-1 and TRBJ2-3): EADIYQTPRYLVIGTGKKITLECSQTMGHDKMYWYQQDPGMELHLIHYSYGVNSTEKGDLSSESTVSRIRTEHFPLTLESARPSHTSQYLCASSESGTQTDTQYFGPGTRLTVL.

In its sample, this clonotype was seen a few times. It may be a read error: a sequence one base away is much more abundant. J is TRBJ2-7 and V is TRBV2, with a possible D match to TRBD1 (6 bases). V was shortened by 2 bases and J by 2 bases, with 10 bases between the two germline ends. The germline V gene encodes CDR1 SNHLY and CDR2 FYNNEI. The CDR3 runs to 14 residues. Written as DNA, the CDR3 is TGTGCCAGCAGTGAACTGAGACAGGCCTACGAGCAGTACTTC. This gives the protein CASSELRQAYEQYF.

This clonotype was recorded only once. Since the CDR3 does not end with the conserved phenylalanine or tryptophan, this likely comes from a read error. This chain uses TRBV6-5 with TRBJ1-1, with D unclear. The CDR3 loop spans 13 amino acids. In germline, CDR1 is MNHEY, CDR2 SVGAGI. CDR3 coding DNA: TGTGCCAGCAGTTACTCGGTGAAAACTGAAGCTTTCCTT. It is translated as CASSYSVKTEAFL.

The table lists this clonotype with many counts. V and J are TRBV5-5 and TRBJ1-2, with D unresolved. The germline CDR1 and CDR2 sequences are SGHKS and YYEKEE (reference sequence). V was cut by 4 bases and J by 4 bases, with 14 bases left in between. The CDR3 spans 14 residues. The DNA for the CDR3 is TGTGCCAGCAGCCCATCCGGACCAAGCTATGGCTACACCTTC. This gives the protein CASSPSGPSYGYTF. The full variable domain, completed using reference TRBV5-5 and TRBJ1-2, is DAGVTQSPTHLIKTRGQQVTLRCSPISGHKSVSWYQQVLGQGPQFIFQYYEKEERGRGNFPDRFSARQFPNYSSELNVNALLLGDSALYLCASSPSGPSYGYTFGSGTRLTVV.

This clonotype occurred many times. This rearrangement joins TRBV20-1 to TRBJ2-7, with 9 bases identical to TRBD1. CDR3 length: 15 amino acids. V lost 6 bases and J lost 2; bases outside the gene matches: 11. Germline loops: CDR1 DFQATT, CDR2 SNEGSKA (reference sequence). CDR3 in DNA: TGCAGTGCGGGTGATAGTGGACAGGGGACCTACGAGCAGTACTTC. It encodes CSAGDSGQGTYEQYF.